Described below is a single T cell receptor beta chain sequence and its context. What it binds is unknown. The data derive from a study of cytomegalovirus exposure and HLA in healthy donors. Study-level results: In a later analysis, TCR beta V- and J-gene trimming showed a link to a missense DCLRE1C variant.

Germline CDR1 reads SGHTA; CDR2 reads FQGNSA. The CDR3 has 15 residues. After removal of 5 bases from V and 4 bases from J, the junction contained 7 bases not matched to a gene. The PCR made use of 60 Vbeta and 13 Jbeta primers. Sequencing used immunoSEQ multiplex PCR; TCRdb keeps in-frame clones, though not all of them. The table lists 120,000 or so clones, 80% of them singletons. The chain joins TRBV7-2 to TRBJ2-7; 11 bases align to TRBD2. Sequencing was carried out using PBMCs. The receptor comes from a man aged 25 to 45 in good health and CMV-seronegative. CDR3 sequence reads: CASSRPGLAEYEQYF. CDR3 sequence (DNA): TGTGCCAGCAGCCGGCCGGGACTAGCGGAATACGAGCAGTACTTC.